These 24 T cell receptor beta chains came from one sample sequenced in a study of shared clonotypes between healthy human individuals. Profiled with immunoSEQ multiplex PCR; TCRdb holds only in-frame clones, not every one. The sample carries about 1.1 million clones, 75% to 80% recorded once. Sequencing used memory CD4+ T cells from PBMCs. The subset was: CD45RA-negative fraction. The receptors were sampled from a man aged 18 to 30 in good health. Some clones in this sample may be carry-over from other donors' samples.

The chain combines TRBV30 with TRBJ2-5; weak D call: TRBD1 (7 bases). The V and J ends lost 3 bases and 0 bases respectively, with 8 bases between them. The CDR3 is made up of 13 amino acids. Germline V gene data show CDR1 as GTSNPN and CDR2 as SVGIG (reference sequence). CDR3 nucleotides: TGTGCCTGGAGCAGGGGGGACCAAGAGACCCAGTACTTC. It specifies CAWSRGDQETQYF.

V is TRBV9 and J is TRBJ2-1; D gene ambiguous. V gave up 2 bases and J gave up 0 bases, with 6 bases separating them. The CDR3 length is 14 residues. Germline V gene sequence: CDR1 SGDLS, CDR2 YYNGEE. The CDR3 loop is CASSVLNSYNEQFF. The DNA for the CDR3 is TGTGCCAGCAGCGTCCTTAACTCCTACAATGAGCAGTTCTTC.

V gene TRBV28 combines with J gene TRBJ2-2; maybe TRBD2 (6 bases). Between the trimmed V and J ends, which lost 2 bases and 2 bases, there was a span of 12 bases. The CDR3 has 16 amino acids. Germline-derived CDR1 and CDR2 are MDHEN and SYDVKM. Here the CDR3 reads CASSLVGLPNTGELFF. The CDR3 nucleotides are TGTGCCAGCAGTTTAGTCGGACTACCCAACACCGGGGAGCTGTTTTTT.

A remark on this clone: The same CDR3 is also encoded by other DNA sequences in this sample. J is TRBJ2-7 and V is TRBV5-1, with 12 bases that match TRBD2. V shed 0 bases and J 2 bases; nucleotides not matched to a gene: 6. The length of the CDR3 is 17 residues. Germline V gene lookup returns CDR1 SGHRS and CDR2 YFSETQ. CDR3 bases: TGCGCCAGCAGCTTGGCAATGACTAGCGGGAGACCCTACGAGCAGTACTTC. Its translation: CASSLAMTSGRPYEQYF.

As concerns this clone: The identical CDR3 is also encoded by other nucleotide sequences in the sample. The CDR3 protein is CASSLNQETQYF. Written as DNA, the CDR3 is TGTGCCAGCAGTTTGAATCAGGAGACCCAGTACTTC. The chain employs TRBV28 and TRBJ2-5; D is ambiguous. Trimming stripped 3 bases from V and 5 bases from J, with 7 bases between. Germline V gene sequence: CDR1 MDHEN, CDR2 SYDVKM. The CDR3 runs to 12 residues.

This clone has only a few counts. The CDR3 coding sequence is TGTGCCACCCGGGACAGTGAGGAAAAACTGTTTTTT. Protein sequence: CATRDSEEKLFF. V is TRBV10-3 and J is TRBJ1-4, with TRBD1 identical over 7 bases. Germline CDR1 reads ENHRY; CDR2 reads SYGVKD. V dropped 10 bases and J dropped 8; count of bases not matched to a gene: 7. The CDR3 is 12 residues long.

Points on this clone: Other nucleotide sequences in the sample specify the same CDR3. The J gene is TRBJ2-3, the V gene TRBV19; D not resolved. V was cut by 1 base and J by 6 bases, with 5 bases left in between. The CDR3 contains 12 residues. CDR1 and CDR2 from the germline V gene are LNHDA and SQIVND (reference sequence). The CDR3 spells CASSIVGDTQYF. In DNA, the CDR3 is TGTGCCAGTAGTATAGTGGGGGATACGCAGTATTTT.

This clone has just a few counts. This chain joins TRBV5-4 and TRBJ2-3; 9 bases align to TRBD2. CDR1 SGHNT and CDR2 YYREEE come from the germline V gene (reference sequence). Germline trimming cut 5 bases from V and 4 bases from J; bases unmatched to any gene: 8. This CDR3 has 15 residues. CDR3: CASSYSGSGPDTQYF. CDR3 nucleotide sequence: TGTGCCAGCAGTTATAGCGGGAGCGGTCCAGATACGCAGTATTTT.

The chain couples TRBV7-2 to TRBJ1-1, with TRBD1 as a possible D gene (5 bases). The CDR3 consists of 13 residues. Germline V gene sequence: CDR1 SGHTA, CDR2 FQGNSA. V lost 3 bases and J lost 4, with 9 bases in between. The CDR3 DNA sequence: TGTGCCAGCAGCTTGGGCAGGGCCACTGAAGCTTTCTTT. Translation gives CASSLGRATEAFF.

The genes are TRBV6-6 and TRBJ1-4; no reliable D call. Germline V gene lookup returns CDR1 MNHNY and CDR2 SVGAGI (reference sequence). The CDR3 is made up of 14 amino acids. The ends were cut back, 8 bases at V and 8 bases at J, with 18 bases in the middle. CDR3 in amino acids: CASGDPTAGEKLFF. The CDR3 bases are TGTGCCAGCGGAGATCCTACGGCGGGAGAAAAACTGTTTTTT.

As to this clone: The sample holds other DNA sequences that translate to the same CDR3. The chain links TRBV6-5 to TRBJ1-1, with TRBD1 identical over 11 bases. The CDR3 is 14 amino acids. Per the germline V gene, CDR1 is MNHEY and CDR2 is SVGAGI. Unmatched junction bases numbered 4, after V lost 5 bases and J lost 5 bases. CDR3 DNA: TGTGCCAGCAGTCCGGACAGGGGGCGGACTGAAGCTTTCTTT. This translates into CASSPDRGRTEAFF.

The J gene is TRBJ2-2, the V gene TRBV2; 8 bases are shared with TRBD1. The CDR3 runs 14 residues. The germline gives CDR1 SNHLY, CDR2 FYNNEI. With 9 bases clipped from V and 1 base from J, the junction kept 4 bases outside the gene matches. The CDR3 protein is CARDRGGNTGELFF. DNA of the CDR3: TGTGCCAGAGACAGGGGAGGGAACACCGGGGAGCTGTTTTTT. The full variable domain, its missing parts supplied by reference TRBV2 and TRBJ2-2, is EPEVTQTPSHQVTQMGQEVILRCVPISNHLYFYWYRQILGQKVEFLVSFYNNEISEKSEIFDDQFSVERPDGSNFTLKIRSTKLEDSAMYFCARDRGGNTGELFFGEGSRLTVL.

With regard to this clone: This same CDR3 is encoded by further DNA sequences in the sample. The chain couples TRBV5-6 to TRBJ2-5, with a possible D match to TRBD1 (5 bases). Trimming left V 2 bases short and J 5 bases short, with 10 bases between. The CDR3 is 13 residues long. Germline values: CDR1 SGHDT, CDR2 YYEEEE. The CDR3 bases are TGTGCCAGCAGCTTTGGGGCCGGGGAGACCCAGTACTTC. This codes for CASSFGAGETQYF. The full variable domain, its missing parts supplied by reference TRBV5-6 and TRBJ2-5, is DAGVTQSPTHLIKTRGQQVTLRCSPKSGHDTVSWYQQALGQGPQFIFQYYEEEERQRGNFPDRFSGHQFPNYSSELNVNALLLGDSALYLCASSFGAGETQYFGPGTRLLVL.

The chain carries TRBV6-4 and TRBJ2-1; TRBD2 matches 14 bases. CDR3 size: 15 residues. Germline V lookup: CDR1 MRHNA, CDR2 SNTAGT. After removal of 5 bases from V and 8 bases from J, the junction contained 5 bases not matched to a gene. This CDR3 is CASSSGTSGRHEQFF. CDR3 DNA: TGTGCCAGCAGTTCCGGGACTAGCGGGAGACATGAGCAGTTCTTC.

The rearrangement joins TRBV29-1 to TRBJ2-1; TRBD2 matches 7 bases. The CDR3 is 13 residues long. Germline CDR1 SQVTM, CDR2 ANQGSEA. Trimming took 0 bases from V and 9 from J; bases not matched to a gene: 5. CDR3 in DNA: TGCAGCGTTGAAGATCTGAGCGGGATTGAGCAGTTCTTC. Its protein product is CSVEDLSGIEQFF.

The gene calls are TRBV20-1 and TRBJ2-5; 8 bases agree with TRBD1. The junction had 9 bases not matched to a gene; V was cut back by 8 bases and J by 10 bases. The CDR3 has 11 amino acids. Germline CDR1 DFQATT, CDR2 SNEGSKA (reference sequence). The CDR3 DNA is TGCAGTTTTCAGGGGGCCCGAGACCAGTACTTC. Residues: CSFQGARDQYF.

The gene calls are TRBV4-2 and TRBJ2-5; 9 positions match TRBD2. In germline, CDR1 is LGHNA, CDR2 YNFKEQ. The CDR3 extends over 18 amino acids. Trimming at V came to 0 bases and at J to 0 bases, leaving 8 bases not matched to a gene. CDR3 DNA: TGTGCCAGCAGCCAAGAAGTCGGAGCGGGAGGTTACCAAGAGACCCAGTACTTC. Translated: CASSQEVGAGGYQETQYF.

The V and J genes are TRBV6-5 and TRBJ2-7; D not certain. V was cut by 4 bases and J by 13 bases, with 14 bases left in between. Looked up from germline, CDR1 is MNHEY and CDR2 is SVGAGI. The CDR3 has 11 residues. As DNA, the CDR3 is TGTGCCAGCAGTTCCGAATTCGAACTCTACTTC. It is translated as CASSSEFELYF.

This sequence joins TRBV28 and TRBJ2-3, with D uncertain. Trimming took 3 bases from V and 2 from J, leaving 12 bases between them. The germline CDR1 and CDR2 sequences are MDHEN and SYDVKM. The CDR3 is made up of 15 amino acids. The CDR3 region has the DNA TGTGCCAGCAGTTTCCACGGGCCTCTCACAGATACGCAGTATTTT. Its translation is CASSFHGPLTDTQYF.

As to this clone: Distinct nucleotide sequences in the sample also encode this CDR3. The chain uses TRBV5-1 and TRBJ2-3, with 8 positions matching TRBD1. V lost 1 base to trimming and J lost 2 bases; unmatched junction nucleotides: 3. The germline gives CDR1 SGHRS, CDR2 YFSETQ. This CDR3 is built from 15 residues. The CDR3 loop reads CASSLRTGSTDTQYF. CDR3 nucleotide sequence: TGCGCCAGCAGCTTGCGGACAGGGTCCACAGATACGCAGTATTTT.

This clone was observed at least ten times. The chain uses TRBV5-8 and TRBJ1-1, with D perhaps matching TRBD1 (5 bases). The germline V gene encodes CDR1 SGHTS and CDR2 YDEGEE. The CDR3 sequence is 12 residues long. V shed 1 base and J shed 11 bases, with 12 bases lying between them. The CDR3 loop is CASSLRGTGAFF. Written as DNA, the CDR3 is TGTGCCAGCAGCTTGCGGGGCACCGGGGCTTTCTTT. The variable domain in full, completed from reference TRBV5-8 and TRBJ1-1, reads EAGVTQSPTHLIKTRGQQATLRCSPISGHTSVYWYQQALGLGLQFLLWYDEGEERNRGNFPPRFSGRQFPNYSSELNVNALELEDSALYLCASSLRGTGAFFGQGTRLTVV.

CDR3 DNA: TGTGCCACCAGCACGGACAGGGCGGATGAAAAACTGTTTTTT. This codes for CATSTDRADEKLFF. The J gene is TRBJ1-4, the V gene TRBV15, with 8 bases lining up with TRBD1. After removal of 4 bases from V and 6 bases from J, the junction contained 4 bases not matched to a gene. Germline CDR1 is LNHNV and CDR2 is YYDKDF (reference sequence). This CDR3 is built from 14 residues.

In this sample, this clone turned up a few times. Other DNA variants within this sample encode the same CDR3. The V and J genes are TRBV5-4 and TRBJ2-7, with 9 bases identical to TRBD2. V was pared by 0 bases and J by 5 bases, with 6 bases of the junction left unmatched. The CDR3 contains 15 residues. Germline V lookup: CDR1 SGHNT, CDR2 YYREEE (reference sequence). CDR3: CASSLAGLAGNEQYF. CDR3 nucleotides: TGTGCCAGCAGCTTGGCCGGGCTAGCGGGAAACGAGCAGTACTTC.

About this clone: A far bigger clonotype differs at one base, so this is likely a read error. Other DNA sequences in the sample encode the same CDR3. V is TRBV5-6 and J is TRBJ2-4; weak D call: TRBD2 (6 bases). The CDR3 is made up of 14 amino acids. Trimming removed 4 bases at V and 4 bases at J, with 12 bases between. CDR1 and CDR2 from the germline V gene are SGHDT and YYEEEE. The CDR3 is CASSLPGVKNIQYF. Here the CDR3 DNA reads TGTGCCAGCAGCCTACCGGGAGTTAAAAACATTCAGTACTTC.